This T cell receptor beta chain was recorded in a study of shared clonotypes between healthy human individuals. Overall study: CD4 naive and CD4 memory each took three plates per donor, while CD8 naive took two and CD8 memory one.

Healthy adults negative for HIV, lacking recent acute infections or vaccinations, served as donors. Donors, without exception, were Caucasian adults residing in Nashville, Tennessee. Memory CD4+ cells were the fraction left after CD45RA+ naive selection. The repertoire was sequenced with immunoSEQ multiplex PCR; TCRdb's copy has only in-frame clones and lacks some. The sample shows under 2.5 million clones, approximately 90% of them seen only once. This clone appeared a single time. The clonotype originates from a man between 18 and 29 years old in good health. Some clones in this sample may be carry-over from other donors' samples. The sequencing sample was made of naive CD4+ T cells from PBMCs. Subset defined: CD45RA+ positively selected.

The CDR3 bases are TGTGCCAGTAGTATAGGTGTCTGGGTTGCCGAAGAGACCCAGTACTTC. Its protein product is CASSIGVWVAEETQYF. This chain links TRBV19 with TRBJ2-5; the D is unclear. Germline-derived CDR1 and CDR2 are LNHDA and SQIVND (reference sequence). Trimming left V 1 base short and J 3 bases short, with 15 bases between. The CDR3 is made up of 16 amino acids.